Listed here is a single T cell receptor (beta chain). This CDR3 has 18 amino acids. Germline lookup yields CDR1 SGHRS and CDR2 YFSETQ. V was pared by 5 bases and J by 0 bases, with 11 bases of the junction left unmatched. Clones were read by immunoSEQ multiplex PCR, and TCRdb kept only the in-frame ones, dropping some. The table lists around 210,000 clones, roughly 85% of them singletons. The data were obtained in a study of blood T cell repertoires in COVID-19. At the level of the study: Collection of acute and convalescent COVID-19 samples took place in the United States, Italy and Spain. T cells, B-cell-depleted T cells, or PBMCs provided the cDNA or gDNA that served as material.

This TCR came from a man in his fifties with COVID-19, enrolled during active disease. J is TRBJ2-3 and V is TRBV5-1; 11 bases are shared with TRBD2. Sequenced sample: peripheral blood. CDR3 sequence (DNA): TGCGCCAGCAGTTTAAGAGGGCTAGCGGGGGGAAGCACAGATACGCAGTATTTT. It is translated as CASSLRGLAGGSTDTQYF.